This entry describes one T cell receptor beta chain. Its specificity is unknown. The sample belongs to a study of beta chain features in type 1 diabetes. Study as a whole: Patients were similar to healthy donors in age and gender (as well as in cell yields). Across all samples, some 110 million sorted cells were examined. Study-level results: Patients and controls would be equally affected if PCR favored shorter templates. Significant though moderate, a shortening of TCRB CDR3s appeared in all four CD4+ subsets of Type 1 diabetes patients. HLA influence on TCRB rearrangement stayed unresolved here.

All of the isolated RNA was reverse transcribed, so expressed TCRB transcripts were sequenced. Libraries were prepared by immunoSEQ multiplex PCR; TCRdb keeps only in-frame clonotypes and omits some of them. The sample has hundreds of thousands of clones, roughly 12% seen once. Germline V gives CDR1 SGHRS, CDR2 YFSETQ. Trimming cost V 4 bases and J 4 bases; bases outside gene matches: 6. The CDR3 extends over 14 amino acids. The V call is TRBV5-1, the J call TRBJ1-1, with 8 bases matching TRBD1. The sequenced sample consisted of naive CD4+ T cells from blood. The sequence was collected from a man in his late teens or twenties with type 1 diabetes. CDR3 sequence (DNA): TGCGCCAGCAGCCGAGACAGGGGAACCACTGAAGCTTTCTTT. It codes for CASSRDRGTTEAFF.